Each of the 25 T cell receptor beta chains below was sequenced from the same sample in a study of cytomegalovirus exposure and HLA in healthy donors. The PCR contained 60 Vbeta and 13 Jbeta primers. The data were produced by immunoSEQ multiplex PCR, yet TCRdb's version contains in-frame clones alone and is incomplete. The sample has 150,000 or so clones, around 70% seen once; the top ten hold under 2.5%. Input material: PBMCs. These receptors all stem from a man younger than 45 in good health and CMV-seronegative.

The chain employs TRBV6-5 and TRBJ2-2, with 9 bases fitting TRBD2. V lost 7 bases, J lost 1 base, and 4 bases stayed unmatched. The V gene's germline CDR1 is MNHEY and CDR2 SVGAGI. This CDR3 contains 15 residues. The CDR3 nucleotides read TGTGCCAGCATGGGAGCGGGGGGGAACACCGGGGAGCTGTTTTTT. This codes for CASMGAGGNTGELFF.

The rearrangement links TRBV6-1 to TRBJ1-1, with D possibly matching TRBD1 (6 bases). V was shortened by 2 bases and J by 5 bases, with 12 bases between the two germline ends. Germline V lookup: CDR1 MNHNS, CDR2 SASEGT. The CDR3 totals 14 residues. CDR3 sequence (DNA): TGTGCCAGCAGTGAACTACAGGGTGCGACTGAAGCTTTCTTT. It codes for CASSELQGATEAFF.

The DNA for the CDR3 is TGTGCCAGCAGTCTACCCACAGGGGCCCCCGGCGGCTACACCTTC. This gives the protein CASSLPTGAPGGYTF. The chain links TRBV6-5 to TRBJ1-2; 7 nucleotides line up with TRBD1. The CDR3 length is 15 residues. Per germline, CDR1 MNHEY and CDR2 SVGAGI. V lost 5 bases to trimming and J lost 8 bases; unmatched junction nucleotides: 14.

The genes are TRBV19 and TRBJ2-7, with D unclear. This CDR3 region has 13 residues. Trimming took off 4 bases at V and 0 bases at J, with 7 bases between the two ends. Germline V CDR1 and CDR2: LNHDA, SQIVND (reference sequence). DNA for the CDR3: TGTGCCAGTAGTAATAGATTCTCCTACGAGCAGTACTTC. It yields the protein CASSNRFSYEQYF.

The chain links TRBV19 to TRBJ2-7; 8 bases line up with TRBD1. Per the germline V gene, CDR1 is LNHDA and CDR2 is SQIVND (reference sequence). V shed 8 bases and J 0 bases; nucleotides not matched to a gene: 6. CDR3 size: 14 residues. The CDR3 coding sequence is TGTGCCAGTGGGGGGACAGGAGCCTCCTACGAGCAGTACTTC. It encodes CASGGTGASYEQYF. The complete variable domain, with remaining parts taken from reference TRBV19 and TRBJ2-7, reads DGGITQSPKYLFRKEGQNVTLSCEQNLNHDAMYWYRQDPGQGLRLIYYSQIVNDFQKGDIAEGYSVSREKKESFPLTVTSAQKNPTAFYLCASGGTGASYEQYFGPGTRLTVT.

Written as DNA, the CDR3 is TGTGCCAGCAGCTTGTTGTTACAGGAACCGTCCTACGAGCAGTACTTC. Amino acids: CASSLLLQEPSYEQYF. This chain joins TRBV5-6 and TRBJ2-7; weak D call: TRBD1 (5 bases). The V and J ends lost 1 base and 1 base respectively, with 15 bases between them. This CDR3 spans 16 amino acids. Germline values: CDR1 SGHDT, CDR2 YYEEEE.

V is TRBV7-2 and J is TRBJ2-7; TRBD1 matches 7 bases. The CDR3 covers 14 residues. The germline gives CDR1 SGHTA, CDR2 FQGNSA. Germline trimming cut 5 bases from V and 2 bases from J; bases unmatched to any gene: 6. The CDR3 here is CASSLHRGPYEQYF. For the CDR3, the DNA is TGTGCCAGCAGCCTACACAGGGGACCCTACGAGCAGTACTTC.

This clone was counted only a few times. The genes are TRBV5-4 and TRBJ1-4; 8 bases align to TRBD1. V dropped 3 bases and J dropped 3; count of bases not matched to a gene: 4. The CDR3 loop spans 15 amino acids. CDR1 SGHNT and CDR2 YYREEE come from the germline V gene (reference sequence). CDR3 protein: CASSWRTGSNEKLFF. CDR3 coding DNA: TGTGCCAGCAGCTGGAGGACAGGGTCTAATGAAAAACTGTTTTTT.

The rearrangement joins TRBV7-6 to TRBJ2-1; TRBD2 aligns across 9 bases. The V gene's germline CDR1 is SGHVS and CDR2 FNYEAQ. V was pared by 0 bases and J by 6 bases, with 3 bases of the junction left unmatched. The CDR3 runs 15 residues. CDR3 bases: TGTGCCAGCAGCTTAGCTAGCGGGGGTCTCAATGAGCAGTTCTTC. Its translation is CASSLASGGLNEQFF.

V is TRBV18 and J is TRBJ2-3, with TRBD1 identical over 10 bases. CDR3 length: 14 residues. V was pared by 6 bases and J by 1 base, with 1 base of the junction left unmatched. Germline-derived CDR1 and CDR2 are KGHSH and LQKENI. This CDR3 reads CASSGTGGTDTQYF. The CDR3 region has the DNA TGTGCCAGCTCCGGGACAGGGGGCACAGATACGCAGTATTTT.

The chain uses TRBV5-1 and TRBJ2-3, with 8 bases aligning to TRBD2. Germline-derived CDR1 and CDR2 are SGHRS and YFSETQ. Unmatched junction bases numbered 3, after V lost 3 bases and J lost 0 bases. This CDR3 has 15 amino acids. CDR3 nucleotide sequence: TGCGCCAGCAGCTCGGGGGGGAGTAGCACAGATACGCAGTATTTT. Its translation is CASSSGGSSTDTQYF.

In nucleotides, the CDR3 is TGTGCCAGCAGCCGACAGGGGGCGAGAAGTAACTATGGCTACACCTTC. Protein: CASSRQGARSNYGYTF. The rearrangement uses TRBV5-4 and TRBJ1-2, with 10 bases matching TRBD1. The CDR3 is 16 residues long. The germline gives CDR1 SGHNT, CDR2 YYREEE (reference sequence). The trim removed 4 bases at V and 1 base at J, leaving 7 bases unmatched.

This clone turned up a few times. The CDR3 here is CASSGTGVTFVRYGYTF. The CDR3, as DNA: TGTGCCAGCAGTGGGACAGGGGTTACCTTCGTGCGCTATGGCTACACCTTC. The chain joins TRBV6-1 to TRBJ1-2, with 9 bases fitting TRBD1. This CDR3 is built from 17 residues. V gave up 4 bases and J gave up 4 bases; unmatched junction bases: 13. The germline V gene has CDR1 MNHNS and CDR2 SASEGT.

This sequence joins TRBV4-2 and TRBJ2-7; no clear D. CDR1 and CDR2 from the germline V gene are LGHNA and YNFKEQ. The CDR3 covers 14 residues. V was clipped by 0 bases and J by 1 base, with 7 bases between them. The CDR3 protein is CASSQDLTSYEQYF. The CDR3 DNA follows: TGTGCCAGCAGCCAAGATCTGACTTCCTACGAGCAGTACTTC.

This chain uses TRBV5-4 with TRBJ1-2; D remains ambiguous. The CDR3 is made up of 15 amino acids. V shed 3 bases and J shed 2 bases, with 14 bases lying between them. Germline lookup yields CDR1 SGHNT and CDR2 YYREEE (reference sequence). The chain's CDR3 is CASSSEGQMNYGYTF. CDR3 nucleotide sequence: TGTGCCAGCAGCTCGGAGGGTCAAATGAACTATGGCTACACCTTC. Variable domain in full (rest from reference TRBV5-4 and TRBJ1-2): ETGVTQSPTHLIKTRGQQVTLRCSSQSGHNTVSWYQQALGQGPQFIFQYYREEENGRGNFPPRFSGLQFPNYSSELNVNALELDDSALYLCASSSEGQMNYGYTFGSGTRLTVV.

This rearrangement joins TRBV18 to TRBJ2-5, with 8 bases lining up with TRBD2. Germline-derived CDR1 and CDR2 are KGHSH and LQKENI. This CDR3 spans 16 amino acids. Losses at the gene ends were 3 bases for V and 0 bases for J; bases not matched to a gene: 6. The CDR3 reads CASSPRAGEYQETQYF. In DNA, the CDR3 is TGTGCCAGCTCACCCAGAGCGGGGGAGTACCAAGAGACCCAGTACTTC.

This sequence joins TRBV27 and TRBJ1-5; D perhaps matches TRBD1 (6 bases). CDR3 length: 15 amino acids. The V gene's germline CDR1 is MNHEY and CDR2 SMNVEV (reference sequence). Trimming removed 6 bases from V and 3 bases from J, with 15 bases in between. The CDR3 sequence: CASRPTGLNNQPQHF. CDR3 sequence (DNA): TGTGCCAGCAGGCCTACAGGGTTAAACAATCAGCCCCAGCATTTT.

The J gene is TRBJ2-2, the V gene TRBV28; D remains ambiguous. This CDR3 region has 13 residues. Germline loops: CDR1 MDHEN, CDR2 SYDVKM. With 4 bases removed from V and 0 bases from J, the gap between germline ends came to 3 bases. The CDR3 here is CASSSSNTGELFF. Written as DNA, the CDR3 is TGTGCCAGCAGTTCATCGAACACCGGGGAGCTGTTTTTT.

Note on this clone: Other DNA sequences in the sample encode the same CDR3. This chain uses TRBV7-9 with TRBJ1-1, with D uncertain. CDR1 and CDR2 (germline): SEHNR, FQNEAQ (reference sequence). The CDR3 is made up of 14 amino acids. V was clipped by 1 base and J by 1 base, with 7 bases between them. The CDR3 coding sequence is TGTGCCAGCAGCTTAGGGGGAGGGAACACTGAAGCTTTCTTT. This gives the protein CASSLGGGNTEAFF.

The V gene is TRBV7-2, the J gene TRBJ1-1; 9 positions match TRBD1. J was trimmed by 5 bases and V by 3 bases; bases with no gene match: 7. Germline CDR1 and CDR2: SGHTA and FQGNSA. The CDR3 length is 15 residues. The CDR3 coding sequence is TGTGCCAGCAGCTTGATGACAGGGGGAATAACTGAAGCTTTCTTT. Translating gives CASSLMTGGITEAFF.

This clone occurred once. The chain links TRBV18 to TRBJ2-7; TRBD1 matches at 9 bases. Germline loops: CDR1 KGHSH, CDR2 LQKENI. The CDR3 has 16 amino acids. The trim removed 4 bases at V and 4 bases at J, leaving 11 bases unmatched. The CDR3 bases are TGTGCCAGCTCACAGGCCCGGGACAGGGTTGGTTACGAGCAGTACTTC. Translation: CASSQARDRVGYEQYF.

This clone came up a few times. J is TRBJ1-4 and V is TRBV14; TRBD1 matches at 7 bases. Germline CDR1 and CDR2: SGHDN and FVKESK. The CDR3 is 18 amino acids. V shed 2 bases, J shed 6 bases, and the junction held 15 bases outside the gene matches. This CDR3 is CASSQPPRDRERHEKLFF. The CDR3, as DNA: TGTGCCAGCAGCCAACCTCCTCGCGACAGGGAAAGACATGAAAAACTGTTTTTT.

This clone was seen once. The rearrangement links TRBV7-9 to TRBJ1-6, with D perhaps TRBD1 (5 bases). This CDR3 spans 14 amino acids. Trimming took 9 bases from V and 6 from J, leaving 15 bases between them. Germline-derived CDR1 and CDR2 are SEHNR and FQNEAQ (reference sequence). The DNA for the CDR3 is TGTGCCAGTGGCGTGGGCGGGGGTAATTCACCCCTCCACTTT. It specifies CASGVGGGNSPLHF.

The chain uses TRBV5-1 and TRBJ2-5, with TRBD1 identical over 8 bases. Germline V lookup: CDR1 SGHRS, CDR2 YFSETQ. This CDR3 spans 15 amino acids. The V and J ends lost 4 bases and 4 bases, in that order; junction bases with no gene match: 9. The CDR3 nucleotides are TGCGCCAGCAGCCCCGACAGGGGAATCTCAGAGACCCAGTACTTC. Its protein product is CASSPDRGISETQYF.

As concerns this clone: Compared with germline, one end of the junction differs, possibly owing to a read error. The chain couples TRBV6-1 to TRBJ1-5; 7 bases line up with TRBD1. The CDR3 runs to 13 residues. Germline V gene sequence: CDR1 MNHNS, CDR2 SASEGT. The CDR3 is CASKPGQNQPQNF. Written as DNA, the CDR3 is TGTGCCAGCAAACCGGGACAGAATCAGCCCCAGAATTTT.